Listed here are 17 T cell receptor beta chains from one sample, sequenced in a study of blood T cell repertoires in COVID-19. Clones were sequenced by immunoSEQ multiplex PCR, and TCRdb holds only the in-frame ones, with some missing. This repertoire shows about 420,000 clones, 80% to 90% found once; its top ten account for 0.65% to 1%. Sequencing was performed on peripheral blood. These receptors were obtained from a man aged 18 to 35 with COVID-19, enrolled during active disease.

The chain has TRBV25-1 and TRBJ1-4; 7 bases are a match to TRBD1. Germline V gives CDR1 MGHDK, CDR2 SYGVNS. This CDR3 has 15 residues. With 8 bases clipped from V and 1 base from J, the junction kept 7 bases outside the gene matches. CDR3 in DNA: TGTGCCAGCGCACGACAGGGCGTAACTAATGAAAAACTGTTTTTT. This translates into CASARQGVTNEKLFF.

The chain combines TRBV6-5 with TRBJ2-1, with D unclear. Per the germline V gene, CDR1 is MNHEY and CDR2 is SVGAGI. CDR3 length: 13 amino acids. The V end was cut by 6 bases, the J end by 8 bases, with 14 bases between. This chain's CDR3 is CASSLRPLDEQFF. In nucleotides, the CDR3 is TGTGCCAGCAGCCTGCGGCCGTTGGATGAGCAGTTCTTC.

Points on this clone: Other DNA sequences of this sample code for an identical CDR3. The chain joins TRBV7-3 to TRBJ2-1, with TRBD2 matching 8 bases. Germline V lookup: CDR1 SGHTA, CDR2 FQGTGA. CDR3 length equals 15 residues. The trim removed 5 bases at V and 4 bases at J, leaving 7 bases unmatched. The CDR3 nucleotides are TGTGCCAGCAGCCCTACTAGCGGTCCTTACAATGAGCAGTTCTTC. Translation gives CASSPTSGPYNEQFF.

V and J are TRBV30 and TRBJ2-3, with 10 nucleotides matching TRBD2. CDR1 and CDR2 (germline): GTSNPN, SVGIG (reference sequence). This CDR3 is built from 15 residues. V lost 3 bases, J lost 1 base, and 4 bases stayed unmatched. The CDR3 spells CAWSAGTSGTDTQYF. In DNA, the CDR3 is TGTGCCTGGAGCGCCGGGACTAGCGGCACAGATACGCAGTATTTT.

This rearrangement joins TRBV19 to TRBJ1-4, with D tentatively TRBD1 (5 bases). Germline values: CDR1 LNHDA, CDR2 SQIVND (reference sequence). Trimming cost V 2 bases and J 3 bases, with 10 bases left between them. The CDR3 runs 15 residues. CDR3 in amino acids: CASSIPGGSNEKLFF. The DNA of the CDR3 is TGTGCCAGTAGTATACCCGGGGGTTCTAATGAAAAACTGTTTTTT.

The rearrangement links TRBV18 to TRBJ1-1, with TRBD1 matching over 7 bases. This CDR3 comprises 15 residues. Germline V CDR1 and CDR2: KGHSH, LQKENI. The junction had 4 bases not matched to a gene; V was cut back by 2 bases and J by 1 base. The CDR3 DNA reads TGTGCCAGCTCACCATTGCAGGGGGAGAACACTGAAGCTTTCTTT. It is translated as CASSPLQGENTEAFF.

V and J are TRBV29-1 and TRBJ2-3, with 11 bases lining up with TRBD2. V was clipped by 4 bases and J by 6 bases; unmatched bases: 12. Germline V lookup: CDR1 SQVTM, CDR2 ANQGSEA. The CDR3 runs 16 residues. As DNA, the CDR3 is TGCAGCGTTGCTCTAGCGGGAGGAATGGATTTGGATACGCAGTATTTT. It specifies CSVALAGGMDLDTQYF.

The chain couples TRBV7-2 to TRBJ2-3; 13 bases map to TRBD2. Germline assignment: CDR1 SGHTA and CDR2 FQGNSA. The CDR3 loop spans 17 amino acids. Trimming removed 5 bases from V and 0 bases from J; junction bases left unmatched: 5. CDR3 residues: CASSPGLAGVSTDTQYF. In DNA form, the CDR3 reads TGTGCCAGCAGCCCTGGACTAGCGGGAGTGAGCACAGATACGCAGTATTTT.

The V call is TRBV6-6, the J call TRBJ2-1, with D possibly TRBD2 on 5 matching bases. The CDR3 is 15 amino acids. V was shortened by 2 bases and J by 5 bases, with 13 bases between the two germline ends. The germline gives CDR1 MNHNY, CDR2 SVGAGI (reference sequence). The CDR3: CASSYPRGKNNEQFF. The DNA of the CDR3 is TGTGCCAGCAGTTACCCCAGAGGGAAAAACAATGAGCAGTTCTTC.

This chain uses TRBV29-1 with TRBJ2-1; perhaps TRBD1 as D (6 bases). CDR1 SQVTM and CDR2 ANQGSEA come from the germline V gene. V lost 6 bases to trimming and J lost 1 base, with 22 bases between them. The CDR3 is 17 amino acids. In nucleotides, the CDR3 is TGCAGCGTCGTCGTCCGGGACAAGGTGCCTTCCTACAATGAGCAGTTCTTC. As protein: CSVVVRDKVPSYNEQFF.

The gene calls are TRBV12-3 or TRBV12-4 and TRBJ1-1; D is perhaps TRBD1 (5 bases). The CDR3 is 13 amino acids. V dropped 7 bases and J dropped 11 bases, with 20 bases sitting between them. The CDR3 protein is CASTQGLTVFAFF. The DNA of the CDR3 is TGTGCCAGCACCCAGGGACTGACGGTCTTCGCTTTCTTT.

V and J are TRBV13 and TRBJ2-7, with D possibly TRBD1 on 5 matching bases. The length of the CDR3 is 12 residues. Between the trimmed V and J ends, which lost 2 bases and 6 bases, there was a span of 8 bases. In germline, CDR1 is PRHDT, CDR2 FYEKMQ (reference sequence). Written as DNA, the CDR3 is TGTGCCAGCAGCTTACAGGGATTCGAGCAGTACTTC. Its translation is CASSLQGFEQYF.

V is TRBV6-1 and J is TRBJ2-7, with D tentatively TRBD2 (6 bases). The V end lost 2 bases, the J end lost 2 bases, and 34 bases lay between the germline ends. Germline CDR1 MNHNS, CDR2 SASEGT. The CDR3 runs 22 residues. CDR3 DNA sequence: TGTGCCAGCAGTGAACTTTTTTGGAGGGGAGAAAAAAGCAGGGCTCCTACCTACGAGCAGTACTTC. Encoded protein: CASSELFWRGEKSRAPTYEQYF.

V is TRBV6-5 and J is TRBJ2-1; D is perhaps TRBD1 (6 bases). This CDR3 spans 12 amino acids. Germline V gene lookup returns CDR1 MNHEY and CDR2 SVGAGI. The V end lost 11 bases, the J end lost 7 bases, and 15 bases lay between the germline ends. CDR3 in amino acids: CASKGGSNEQFF. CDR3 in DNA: TGTGCCTCGAAAGGGGGTAGTAATGAGCAGTTCTTC.

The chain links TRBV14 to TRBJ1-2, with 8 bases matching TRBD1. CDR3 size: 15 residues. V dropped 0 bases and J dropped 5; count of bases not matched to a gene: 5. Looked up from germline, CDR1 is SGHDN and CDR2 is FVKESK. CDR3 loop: CASSQDGDRRYGYTF. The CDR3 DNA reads TGTGCCAGCAGCCAAGACGGGGACAGGCGTTATGGCTACACCTTC.

The CDR3 sequence is CASSISSTSYGYTF. The CDR3 nucleotides are TGTGCCAGTAGTATTTCCAGTACCAGCTATGGCTACACCTTC. The V gene is TRBV19, the J gene TRBJ1-2; no definite D call. The CDR3 covers 14 residues. Per the germline V gene, CDR1 is LNHDA and CDR2 is SQIVND (reference sequence). Trimming took off 3 bases at V and 4 bases at J, with 12 bases between the two ends.

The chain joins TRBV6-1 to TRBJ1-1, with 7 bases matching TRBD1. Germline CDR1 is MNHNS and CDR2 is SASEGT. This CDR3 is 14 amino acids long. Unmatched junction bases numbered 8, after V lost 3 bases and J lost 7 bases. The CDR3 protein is CASSDRRDRGEAFF. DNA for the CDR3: TGTGCCAGCAGTGACCGCCGGGACAGAGGTGAAGCTTTCTTT.